This T cell receptor (beta chain) was profiled in a study of beta chain features in type 1 diabetes. For the study at large: The examined sorted cells totaled over 85,000,000 across samples.

Staining for CD45RO/CCR7/CD25/CD127/CD95/CD27 allowed sorting of CD4+ naive, central memory, regulatory and stem cell-like memory cells. Notes on the study in general: In cDNA sequencing, cells with high TCR expression could be over-represented. Insertion counts at VDJ junctions were lower in type 1 diabetes patients, who also showed more deletions there. Type 1 diabetes patients had moderately but significantly shorter TCRB CDR3s in all four CD4+ subsets.

About this clone itself: Its antigen remains unidentified.

Reverse transcribing all isolated RNA meant expressed TCRB transcripts were sequenced. TCRdb's copy holds only in-frame clones and misses some; the assay was immunoSEQ multiplex PCR. In the table there are more than 250,000 clones, around 16% of which are singletons. Sequences were obtained from naive CD4+ T cells from blood. The receptor's source is a man younger than 30 with type 1 diabetes.

The CDR3 sequence is CATSREGRRTNEKLFF. CDR3 coding DNA: TGTGCCACCAGCAGAGAGGGGAGGAGGACTAATGAAAAACTGTTTTTT. The chain combines TRBV15 with TRBJ1-4, with no clear D. The CDR3 contains 16 residues. Germline assignment: CDR1 LNHNV and CDR2 YYDKDF (reference sequence). The V gene lost 0 bases and the J gene lost 2 bases, with 10 bases spanning the gap.